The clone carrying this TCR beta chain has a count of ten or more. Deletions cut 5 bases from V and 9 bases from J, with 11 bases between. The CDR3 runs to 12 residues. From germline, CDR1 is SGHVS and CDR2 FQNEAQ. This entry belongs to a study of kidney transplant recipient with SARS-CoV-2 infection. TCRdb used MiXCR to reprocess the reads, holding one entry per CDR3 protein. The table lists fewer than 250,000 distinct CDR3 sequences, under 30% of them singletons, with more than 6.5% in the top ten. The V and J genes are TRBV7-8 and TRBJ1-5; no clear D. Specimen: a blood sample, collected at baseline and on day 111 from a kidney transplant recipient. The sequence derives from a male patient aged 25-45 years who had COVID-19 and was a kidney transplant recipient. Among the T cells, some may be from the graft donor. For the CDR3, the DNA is TGTGCCAGCAGCCACACCGGATGGCCCCAGCATTTT. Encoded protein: CASSHTGWPQHF.